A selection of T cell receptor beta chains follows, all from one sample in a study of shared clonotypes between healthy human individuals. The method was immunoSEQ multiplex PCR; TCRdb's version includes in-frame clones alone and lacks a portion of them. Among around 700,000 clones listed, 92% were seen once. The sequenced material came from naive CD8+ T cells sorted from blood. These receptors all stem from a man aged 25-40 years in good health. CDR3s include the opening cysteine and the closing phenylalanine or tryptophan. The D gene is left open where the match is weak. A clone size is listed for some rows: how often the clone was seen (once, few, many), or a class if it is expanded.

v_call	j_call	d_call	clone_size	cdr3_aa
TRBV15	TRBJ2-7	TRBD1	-	CATSAHRDSSYEQYF
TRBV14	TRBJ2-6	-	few	CASSQVAEGANVLTF
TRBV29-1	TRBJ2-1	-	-	CSVEGPWNEQFF
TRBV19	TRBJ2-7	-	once	CASSPSSGESYEQYF
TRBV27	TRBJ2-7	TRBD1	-	CAARGQGDEQYF
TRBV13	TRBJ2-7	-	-	CASSLRSYEQYF
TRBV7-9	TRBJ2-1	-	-	CASSSVRGSSYNEQFF
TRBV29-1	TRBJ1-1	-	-	CSAGLPLSTAEAFF
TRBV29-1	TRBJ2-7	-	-	CSVPSVDRPAGEQYF
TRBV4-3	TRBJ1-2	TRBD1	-	CASSQVFSTGQGPSDGYTF
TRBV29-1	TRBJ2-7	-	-	CSVATDGRNYEQYF
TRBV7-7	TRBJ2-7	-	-	CASSLPRDEQYF
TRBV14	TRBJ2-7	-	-	CASSQFTYEQYF
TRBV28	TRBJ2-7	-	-	CASSLSGTGYEQYF
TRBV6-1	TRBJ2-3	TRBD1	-	CASWAGQVFTDTQYF
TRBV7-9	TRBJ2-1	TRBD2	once	CASTPRGPLAGADNEQFF
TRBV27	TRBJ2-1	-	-	CASSFRPYNEQFF
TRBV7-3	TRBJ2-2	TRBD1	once	CASSSTGANTGELFF
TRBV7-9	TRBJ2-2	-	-	CASSFLGSLTGELFF
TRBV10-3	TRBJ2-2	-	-	CAISDLDTRGGSGELFF
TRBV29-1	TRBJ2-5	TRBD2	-	CSATGGLAGDQETQYF
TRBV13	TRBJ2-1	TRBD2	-	CASSRAGVANEQFF
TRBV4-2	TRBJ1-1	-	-	CASTPGWGGSDTEAFF
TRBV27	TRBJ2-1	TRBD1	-	CASSSGQGAEYNEQFF
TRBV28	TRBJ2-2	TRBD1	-	CASSFGQGVTGELFF
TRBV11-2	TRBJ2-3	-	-	CASSLDTQYF
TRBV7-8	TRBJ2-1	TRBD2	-	CASSPWTSGYNEQFF
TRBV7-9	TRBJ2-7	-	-	CASSLGYPYEQYF
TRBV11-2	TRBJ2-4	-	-	CASSLMSPRRIAKNIQYF